This T cell receptor beta chain was identified during a study of T cell responses to AZD1222 COVID-19 vaccine (dated by TCRdb to about 2021). About the investigation overall: AZD1222 recipients whose second dose came at about 4 weeks and those whose second dose came at about 12 weeks were combined into one group, since spike-specific TCR depth and breadth did not differ between the two schedules. A total of around 240 trial participants underwent TCR sequencing, of whom 207 had received two doses of AZD1222 and approximately 26 had received two doses of the MenACWY control vaccine. Enrollment into the trials was organized by age into subgroups of 18-55, 56-69 and 70-plus years, and those subgroups contained approximately 150, 30 and 60 TCR-sequenced participants, respectively.

V and J are truncated by 3 bases and 6 bases respectively, leaving an intervening sequence of 15 bases. Including the terminal cysteine and phenylalanine, the CDR3 comprises 16 residues. Of the read, only the CDR3 DNA is kept; its 48 bases are in frame from base 1. The CDR1 and CDR2 encoded by the germline V gene are SGHVS and FQNEAQ. The CDR3 regions of human TCRbeta chains were analyzed by immunosequencing. From the authors' description of their analysis: Repertoire TCRs were matched against a reference library of SARS-CoV-2-specific TCRs generated with the MIRA antigen-specificity platform. Breadth was defined as the fraction of unique TCRs that were SARS-CoV-2-associated. Depth was defined as the fraction of total T cells that were SARS-CoV-2-associated. Using the MIRA data, every spike-specific TCR was mapped to the spike region that the TCR reacted to and assigned to either a CD4 or a CD8 class. Log10-transformed breadth and depth values were compared by one-way ANOVA with Sidak's multiple comparisons tests. TCRdb holds this immuneACCESS table with in-frame rearrangements only. Some clones are missing; in checked studies, unresolved V genes explain under half, and the rest has no known cause. Clonal size and the V and J genes are those of that table, whereas D and trimming came from the DNA. The sample table holds more than 110,000 clones, of which around 93% were seen once. The top ten clones comprise over 7.5% of the sample.

This sample's time point label indicates: baseline before first vaccination. Vaccinee samples came from UK trials COV001 and COV002, including a single-blind randomized controlled phase 2/3 trial of AZD1222 (ChAdOx1 nCoV-19) in healthy adults. Trial participant PBMC samples were collected at day 0 and day 28 after the second dose for TCRbeta chain sequencing. Comments on this clone: The specificity of this receptor is unknown. It has no much larger one-base neighbor in the sample; base qualities were not kept.

Overall study outcomes, separate from this receptor: Participants were mostly white British, with more females than males. The authors suggested clonal diversity may have been underestimated. The 56-69-year group was small, and its depth increase did not reach significance, likely because of low power. Because no day 14 peak-response samples were available, repertoires were characterized only after the peak T cell response. The vaccine-associated CD4 TCRs covered the entire spike protein, and the dominant responses fell in regions 160-218 and 743-854. Epitopes outside the regions mutated in the B.1.351 and B.1.1.7 variants were reportedly recognized by nearly half of the unique spike-specific TCRs. After two AZD1222 doses, both the breadth and the depth of spike-specific TCRs were significantly higher than at day 0 and than in MenACWY recipients. Conclusions about previously exposed vaccinees are limited because only six or seven AZD1222 recipients were SARS-CoV-2 seropositive at baseline.

Rearrangement joined TRBV7-8 to TRBJ1-6; the D gene is not confidently resolved. The sequence derives from an adult in good health. The sample was peripheral blood, taken on day 0 of AZD1222 vaccination. The CDR3 has the sequence CASSLFLVIGNSPLHF. The nucleotide sequence reads TGTGCCAGCAGCTTGTTCTTAGTCATCGGTAATTCACCCCTCCACTTT.